The 27 T cell receptor beta chains below come from one sample, sequenced in a study of cytomegalovirus exposure and HLA in healthy donors. The PCR had 60 Vbeta and 13 Jbeta primers. The protocol was immunoSEQ multiplex PCR, while the TCRdb copy is restricted to in-frame clones and leaves out a portion. The sample has about 170,000 clones; 76% are singletons. Input material: PBMCs. Source of these receptors: a female donor in good health and CMV-seronegative.

This clone was detected once. The rearrangement joins TRBV7-4 to TRBJ2-1; 7 nucleotides align to TRBD2. The ends lost 3 bases at V and 10 bases at J; junction bases unmatched: 9. Looked up from germline, CDR1 is SGHVT and CDR2 is SQSDAQ. The CDR3 sequence is 14 residues long. CDR3 in amino acids: CASSFLLLAAEQFF. The CDR3 DNA reads TGTGCCAGCAGCTTCCTCCTCCTAGCGGCGGAGCAGTTCTTC.

V is TRBV7-3 and J is TRBJ2-3; 9 bases are a match to TRBD2. Germline V gives CDR1 SGHTA, CDR2 FQGTGA. The trim removed 2 bases at V and 6 bases at J, leaving 3 bases unmatched. The CDR3 loop spans 14 amino acids. The CDR3 region has the DNA TGTGCCAGCAGCTTAGGCGGGGGGGCGGATACGCAGTATTTT. This gives the protein CASSLGGGADTQYF.

The gene calls are TRBV5-1 and TRBJ1-2; TRBD1 is a possible D gene (5 bases). CDR1 and CDR2 from the germline V gene are SGHRS and YFSETQ. CDR3 length: 12 residues. The V gene lost 4 bases and the J gene lost 6 bases, with 10 bases spanning the gap. Here the CDR3 DNA reads TGCGCCAGCAGCCGGGGAGGGGATGGCTACACCTTC. It yields the protein CASSRGGDGYTF. Based on the CDR3 plus reference TRBV5-1 and TRBJ1-2, the full variable domain is KAGVTQTPRYLIKTRGQQVTLSCSPISGHRSVSWYQQTPGQGLQFLFEYFSETQRNKGNFPGRFSGRQFSNSRSEMNVSTLELGDSALYLCASSRGGDGYTFGSGTRLTVV.

Only a few counts were recorded for this clone. The CDR3 reads CASSVPGLDTQYF. DNA for the CDR3: TGTGCCAGCAGCGTCCCAGGACTAGATACGCAGTATTTT. The rearrangement uses TRBV9 and TRBJ2-3; tentatively, D is TRBD2 (5 bases). The V end was cut by 2 bases, the J end by 5 bases, with 9 bases between. Germline lookup yields CDR1 SGDLS and CDR2 YYNGEE. The CDR3 length is 13 residues. The whole variable domain, remainder taken from reference TRBV9 and TRBJ2-3, is DSGVTQTPKHLITATGQRVTLRCSPRSGDLSVYWYQQSLDQGLQFLIQYYNGEERAKGNILERFSAQQFPDLHSELNLSSLELGDSALYFCASSVPGLDTQYFGPGTRLTVL.

The chain couples TRBV28 to TRBJ2-1, with 9 bases lining up with TRBD1. Germline assignment: CDR1 MDHEN and CDR2 SYDVKM. The CDR3 has 15 residues. With 5 bases clipped from V and 3 bases from J, the junction kept 5 bases outside the gene matches. In nucleotides, the CDR3 is TGTGCCAGCAGTGAACAGGGGGCGGACTACAATGAGCAGTTCTTC. Protein product: CASSEQGADYNEQFF. Variable domain in full (rest from reference TRBV28 and TRBJ2-1): DVKVTQSSRYLVKRTGEKVFLECVQDMDHENMFWYRQDPGLGLRLIYFSYDVKMKEKGDIPEGYSVSREKKERFSLILESASTNQTSMYLCASSEQGADYNEQFFGPGTRLTVL.

The rearrangement uses TRBV10-3 and TRBJ1-3; D remains ambiguous. V lost 0 bases, J lost 8 bases, and 11 bases lay in between. CDR1 and CDR2 from the germline V gene are ENHRY and SYGVKD. The CDR3 totals 14 residues. CDR3 sequence: CAISESRGKDTIYF. The CDR3 bases are TGTGCCATCAGTGAGTCGAGAGGGAAGGACACCATATATTTT.

The V gene is TRBV6-6, the J gene TRBJ2-5; D is perhaps TRBD2 (6 bases). The CDR3 has 13 residues. CDR1 MNHNY and CDR2 SVGAGI come from the germline V gene (reference sequence). V lost 2 bases and J lost 5, with 9 bases in between. CDR3 residues: CASSYGRGETQYF. The CDR3 bases are TGTGCCAGCAGTTACGGCCGGGGGGAGACCCAGTACTTC.

V gene TRBV18 combines with J gene TRBJ1-1; no reliable D call. The V end was cut by 2 bases, the J end by 4 bases, with 11 bases between. The CDR3 extends over 14 amino acids. From germline, CDR1 is KGHSH and CDR2 LQKENI. The CDR3 region is CASSPSRVITEAFF. The CDR3 DNA reads as TGTGCCAGCTCACCATCACGGGTTATCACTGAAGCTTTCTTT.

The chain combines TRBV18 with TRBJ2-3; 14 nucleotides match TRBD2. Trimming cost V 4 bases and J 0 bases; bases outside gene matches: 6. This CDR3 is 18 amino acids long. Germline assignment: CDR1 KGHSH and CDR2 LQKENI. CDR3 loop: CASSQPGLAGESTDTQYF. CDR3 nucleotide sequence: TGTGCCAGCTCACAGCCGGGACTAGCGGGGGAAAGCACAGATACGCAGTATTTT.

V is TRBV27 and J is TRBJ2-7; TRBD1 aligns across 8 bases. The V segment lost 3 bases and the J segment 4 bases; nucleotides outside the gene matches: 2. The CDR3 extends over 13 amino acids. Germline V gene lookup returns CDR1 MNHEY and CDR2 SMNVEV (reference sequence). Here the CDR3 reads CASSFQGAYEQYF. CDR3 DNA sequence: TGTGCCAGCAGTTTCCAGGGGGCTTACGAGCAGTACTTC.

The chain uses TRBV10-3 and TRBJ2-7; 7 nucleotides agree with TRBD1. The CDR3 loop spans 16 amino acids. The germline V gene encodes CDR1 ENHRY and CDR2 SYGVKD. V was pared by 0 bases and J by 3 bases, with 8 bases of the junction left unmatched. In DNA, the CDR3 is TGTGCCATCAGTGAGTCGACCACGACAGGGAGCTACGAGCAGTACTTC. It yields the protein CAISESTTTGSYEQYF.

The CDR3 sequence: CASSSAVRNYGYTF. In DNA, the CDR3 is TGTGCCAGCAGCTCGGCGGTCCGGAACTATGGCTACACCTTC. The J gene is TRBJ1-2, the V gene TRBV7-9; D ambiguous. The CDR3 is 14 amino acids. Germline CDR1 and CDR2: SEHNR and FQNEAQ (reference sequence). Trimming cost V 4 bases and J 2 bases, with 11 bases left between them.

This clone was recorded a few times. The J gene is TRBJ2-5, the V gene TRBV6-1; D unresolved. The CDR3 totals 16 residues. Trimming pared 0 bases from V and 1 base from J, leaving 12 bases between. Per germline, CDR1 MNHNS and CDR2 SASEGT. CDR3 protein: CASSEAHSLIQETQYF. DNA for the CDR3: TGTGCCAGCAGTGAAGCGCACAGTCTAATCCAAGAGACCCAGTACTTC.

The chain employs TRBV5-1 and TRBJ2-2; perhaps TRBD2 as D (6 bases). The CDR3 sequence is 14 residues long. V lost 0 bases and J lost 6, with 9 bases in between. In germline, CDR1 is SGHRS, CDR2 YFSETQ. CDR3 bases: TGCGCCAGCAGCTTGGCCGGGGGACCCGGGGAGCTGTTTTTT. Its protein product is CASSLAGGPGELFF.

The J gene is TRBJ2-7, the V gene TRBV5-1; no definite D call. Germline CDR1 is SGHRS and CDR2 is YFSETQ. With 4 bases removed from V and 7 bases from J, the gap between germline ends came to 24 bases. The CDR3 spans 16 residues. In nucleotides, the CDR3 is TGCGCCAGCAGCCCTTCAACATTCGAGATTCCCGGGGAGCAGTACTTC. This codes for CASSPSTFEIPGEQYF.

The chain has TRBV9 and TRBJ2-5; D possibly corresponds to TRBD2 (5 bases). The CDR3 length is 14 residues. Trimming shortened V by 0 bases and J by 5 bases, and 11 bases separated the two germline ends. Germline V gene lookup returns CDR1 SGDLS and CDR2 YYNGEE. CDR3 loop: CASSVEPGRETQYF. The CDR3 nucleotides are TGTGCCAGCAGCGTAGAACCGGGAAGGGAGACCCAGTACTTC.

V gene TRBV27 combines with J gene TRBJ1-2; D gene ambiguous. Germline V gives CDR1 MNHEY, CDR2 SMNVEV (reference sequence). This CDR3 region has 13 residues. V lost 1 base and J 7 bases, leaving 10 bases between the germline ends. DNA for the CDR3: TGTGCCAGCAGTTTATACCCCCTAGGTGGCTACACCTTC. It specifies CASSLYPLGGYTF.

V and J are TRBV30 and TRBJ1-3; TRBD1 is a possible D gene (5 bases). The CDR3 totals 11 residues. Germline V CDR1 and CDR2: GTSNPN, SVGIG (reference sequence). V was cut by 4 bases and J by 4 bases, with 5 bases left in between. Here the CDR3 reads CAWNRGNTIYF. The CDR3 nucleotides are TGTGCCTGGAACAGGGGAAACACCATATATTTT.

This chain uses TRBV19 with TRBJ2-3; 8 bases match TRBD1. The CDR3 length is 15 residues. V lost 4 bases and J lost 4; bases outside the gene matches: 7. The germline V gene encodes CDR1 LNHDA and CDR2 SQIVND (reference sequence). CDR3 coding DNA: TGTGCCAGTAGTACCAGGGGGCGCGTCGCAGATACGCAGTATTTT. It yields the protein CASSTRGRVADTQYF.

The V gene is TRBV4-3, the J gene TRBJ2-7; a weak D match, TRBD1 (8 bases). Germline V lookup: CDR1 LGHNA, CDR2 YSLEER. Trimming cost V 0 bases and J 0 bases, with 27 bases left between them. CDR3 length: 21 amino acids. The CDR3 sequence is CASSQDLGRQGRGSLSYEQYF. In DNA form, the CDR3 reads TGCGCCAGCAGCCAAGATCTAGGGAGACAGGGGAGGGGATCTCTCTCCTACGAGCAGTACTTC.

The gene calls are TRBV7-9 and TRBJ1-4; the D gene is possibly TRBD1 (6 bases). Trimming removed 5 bases at V and 6 bases at J, with 13 bases between. The CDR3 sequence is 14 residues long. Germline CDR1 is SEHNR and CDR2 is FQNEAQ (reference sequence). The CDR3, as DNA: TGTGCCAGCAGCACACAGAAGGGGGATGAAAAACTGTTTTTT. Protein sequence: CASSTQKGDEKLFF.

The V and J genes are TRBV19 and TRBJ2-3, with 8 bases lining up with TRBD2. J gave up 5 bases and V 7 bases, and 2 bases lay outside the gene matches. The CDR3 has 12 residues. From germline, CDR1 is LNHDA and CDR2 SQIVND (reference sequence). CDR3 sequence (DNA): TGTGCCAGTAAACGGGAGGGAGATACGCAGTATTTT. Its protein is CASKREGDTQYF.

The chain uses TRBV7-2 and TRBJ2-5; TRBD2 might be the D (5 bases). Matching the DNA end better, TRBJ2-7 makes the J call doubtful. Germline CDR1 reads SGHTA; CDR2 reads FQGNSA. This CDR3 is 17 amino acids long. The CDR3 sequence is CASSLGSVASRVHEQYF. CDR3 coding DNA: TGTGCCAGCAGCTTAGGGTCTGTAGCGAGTAGGGTACACGAGCAGTACTTC.

This chain joins TRBV7-2 and TRBJ1-6; 8 nucleotides line up with TRBD1. The J segment lost 8 bases and the V segment lost 5 bases, leaving 5 bases of the junction unmatched. The length of the CDR3 is 14 residues. From germline, CDR1 is SGHTA and CDR2 FQGNSA. CDR3 loop: CASSPGGRDSPLHF. Here the CDR3 DNA reads TGTGCCAGCAGCCCAGGGGGCAGGGATTCACCCCTCCACTTT.

The chain's CDR3 is CASSPGTGGLDQPQHF. CDR3 bases: TGTGCCAGCTCACCTGGGACAGGGGGCTTGGATCAGCCCCAGCATTTT. The chain couples TRBV18 to TRBJ1-5, with 12 bases aligning to TRBD1. CDR1 is KGHSH and CDR2 is LQKENI in the germline V gene. The V gene end was trimmed by 3 bases and the J gene end by 5 bases; junction bases not matched to a gene: 5. CDR3 length: 16 amino acids.

The chain couples TRBV7-2 to TRBJ2-1; 9 nucleotides align to TRBD2. CDR1 and CDR2 from the germline V gene are SGHTA and FQGNSA. Trimming took 1 base from V and 7 from J; bases not matched to a gene: 8. The length of the CDR3 is 16 residues. CDR3: CASSLVASGDGNEQFF. The CDR3 nucleotides are TGTGCCAGCAGCTTAGTGGCTAGCGGGGACGGGAATGAGCAGTTCTTC.

This clone came up a few times. The chain couples TRBV6-1 to TRBJ1-5; TRBD1 aligns across 9 bases. The CDR3 extends over 14 amino acids. The germline CDR1 and CDR2 sequences are MNHNS and SASEGT. V lost 6 bases and J lost 5; bases outside the gene matches: 5. CDR3 DNA sequence: TGTGCCAGCAGCTCAGACAGGGGGGATCAGCCCCAGCATTTT. Its translation is CASSSDRGDQPQHF.